The rows below give T cell receptor beta chains drawn from one sample of a study of CD8+CD57+ T cells in acquired aplastic anemia. TCRdb analysed the reads with MiXCR anew, one entry per CDR3 protein. This table holds over 150,000 distinct CDR3 sequences, 71% found once. Sequencing was done on a sample of sorted CD4+, CD8+, or CD8+CD57+ T cells (not recorded which) from PBMCs. These receptors came from a human donor with aplastic anemia. The CDR3 runs from the conserved cysteine through the conserved F or W. D genes are given only for firm matches. For some rows the clone size is stated as once, few or many, or as a class when expanded; others skip it.

j_gene	v_gene	abundance	d_gene	CDR3aa	CDR3nt
TRBJ2-7	TRBV7-9	.	.	CASSREGDGYEQYF	TGTGCCAGCAGCCGAGAAGGGGACGGCTACGAGCAGTACTTC
TRBJ2-1	TRBV20-1	.	.	CSARLARINEQFF	TGCAGTGCTAGATTGGCACGGATCAATGAGCAGTTCTTC
TRBJ1-1	TRBV5-4	.	.	CASSLVGDGGTEAFF	TGTGCCAGCAGCTTGGTTGGGGACGGTGGCACTGAAGCTTTCTTT
TRBJ2-7	TRBV2	.	TRBD2	CASKREVWEQYF	TGTGCCAGCAAGCGGGAGGTTTGGGAGCAGTACTTC
TRBJ2-2	TRBV10-3	.	.	CAISDSVTGELFF	TGTGCCATCAGTGATTCAGTGACCGGGGAGCTGTTTTTT
TRBJ1-2	TRBV20-1	.	.	CSASAAGGLSGYTF	TGCAGTGCTAGTGCAGCGGGAGGGCTGAGTGGCTACACCTTC
TRBJ2-1	TRBV9	.	.	CASSVEAEQFF	TGTGCCAGCAGCGTAGAAGCTGAGCAGTTCTTC
TRBJ1-4	TRBV28	.	.	CASSSTPAGVNEKLFF	TGTGCCAGCAGTTCCACACCAGCGGGGGTAAATGAAAAACTGTTTTTT
TRBJ2-3	TRBV10-1	.	.	CASGEMSGGGKYF	TGCGCCAGCGGTGAAATGTCGGGCGGGGGCAAGTATTTT
TRBJ1-3	TRBV7-8	.	TRBD1	CASSHRGSGNTIYF	TGTGCCAGCAGCCACAGGGGGTCTGGAAACACCATATATTTT
TRBJ2-5	TRBV2	.	.	CASSNTAQYF	TGTGCCAGCAGCAACACGGCCCAGTACTTC
TRBJ1-5	TRBV7-2	.	.	CASSSQPGQPQHF	TGTGCCAGCAGCTCCCAACCGGGTCAGCCCCAGCATTTT
TRBJ2-2	TRBV7-3	.	.	CASSLDNMIGELFF	TGTGCCAGCAGCTTAGATAACATGATCGGGGAGCTGTTTTTT
TRBJ2-7	TRBV6-4	few	TRBD1	CASRRDREYEQYF	TGTGCCAGCAGAAGGGACAGGGAATACGAGCAGTACTTC
TRBJ2-7	TRBV5-6	.	TRBD2	CASSFRSGTSIYEQYF	TGTGCCAGCAGCTTTCGCTCCGGGACTAGTATCTACGAGCAGTACTTC
TRBJ1-2	TRBV7-2	.	TRBD1	CASSADRGPYGYTF	TGTGCCAGCAGCGCCGACAGGGGACCCTATGGCTACACCTTC
TRBJ1-2	TRBV9	.	.	CASSVVVDRSGYTF	TGTGCCAGCAGCGTAGTGGTGGACAGAAGTGGCTACACCTTC
TRBJ2-5	TRBV2	.	.	CASRGGAQETQYF	TGTGCCAGCAGAGGGGGGGCCCAAGAGACCCAGTACTTC
TRBJ1-5	TRBV12-3/TRBV12-4	.	TRBD1	CASSGQGGNQPQHF	TGTGCCAGCAGCGGACAGGGAGGCAATCAGCCCCAGCATTTT
TRBJ1-5	TRBV6-1	.	.	CASSYPQDRRSNQPQHF	TGTGCCAGCAGTTACCCCCAGGACAGAAGGAGCAATCAGCCCCAGCATTTT